Listed below are T cell receptor beta chains from one sample, sequenced in a study of STAT5B mutations in CD4+ large granular lymphocyte leukemia. Sequencing used immunoSEQ multiplex PCR; TCRdb keeps in-frame clones, though not all of them. The sample contains 35,000 or so clones, 69% of which appear only once. Sequencing input: CD4+ T cells from blood buffy coats. The receptor set was obtained from a human donor in good health. The CDR3 runs from the conserved cysteine through the conserved F or W. D genes are given only for firm matches. Not every row has a clone size; where given, it reads once, few, many or a size class.

len,j_gene,d_gene,abundance,v_gene,CDR3aa,CDR3nt
15,TRBJ1-5,TRBD1,-,TRBV30,CAWSRVGTANQPQHF,TGTGCCTGGAGTCGGGTCGGGACAGCAAATCAGCCCCAGCATTTT
11,TRBJ2-7,-,-,TRBV11-2,CASSLVHEQYF,TGTGCCAGCAGCTTAGTCCACGAGCAGTACTTC
13,TRBJ1-1,-,-,TRBV6-6,CASSYAMGPEAFF,TGTGCCAGCAGTTACGCGATGGGACCTGAAGCTTTCTTT
15,TRBJ2-2,-,-,TRBV6-5,CASRPPRGRTGELFF,TGTGCCAGCAGACCACCCCGGGGACGGACCGGGGAGCTGTTTTTT
11,TRBJ2-7,-,-,TRBV2,CASKQSYEQYF,TGTGCCAGCAAACAGTCCTACGAGCAGTACTTC
18,TRBJ2-2,-,once,TRBV4-1,CASSQDPHSGLNTGELFF,TGCGCCAGCAGCCAAGATCCCCATTCCGGCCTGAACACCGGGGAGCTGTTTTTT
14,TRBJ2-1,TRBD2,-,TRBV6-5,CASSYGGDYNEQFF,TGTGCCAGCAGTTACGGGGGGGACTACAATGAGCAGTTCTTC
15,TRBJ2-4,-,-,TRBV5-1,CASSLGRGAKNIQYF,TGCGCCAGCAGCTTGGGGAGGGGAGCCAAAAACATTCAGTACTTC
13,TRBJ1-2,-,-,TRBV5-4,CASSLQGPGGYTF,TGTGCCAGCAGCTTGCAGGGTCCGGGCGGCTACACCTTC
19,TRBJ2-5,TRBD2,-,TRBV9,CASSVGLVAGATRGETQYF,TGTGCCAGCAGCGTAGGGTTGGTAGCGGGGGCAACGAGAGGGGAGACCCAGTACTTC
14,TRBJ2-7,TRBD1,-,TRBV5-6,CASSFRQGKDEQYF,TGTGCCAGCAGCTTCCGACAGGGGAAGGACGAGCAGTACTTC
14,TRBJ2-7,-,-,TRBV6-1,CASTFSRASYEQYF,TGTGCCAGCACTTTTTCACGGGCCTCCTACGAGCAGTACTTC
14,TRBJ2-7,-,-,TRBV21-1,CARNPSGGNYEQYF,TGTGCCAGAAACCCGAGCGGGGGAAACTACGAGCAGTACTTC
16,TRBJ1-6,TRBD1,-,TRBV9,CASSVAPGTGNSPLHF,TGTGCCAGCAGCGTAGCCCCCGGGACAGGGAATTCACCCCTCCACTTT
15,TRBJ1-2,TRBD1,-,TRBV6-5,CASSYRGDRGYGYTF,TGTGCCAGCAGTTACAGGGGGGACAGGGGATATGGCTACACCTTC
13,TRBJ2-7,TRBD1,-,TRBV29-1,CSVTDRGNYEQYF,TGCAGCGTTACGGACAGGGGGAACTACGAGCAGTACTTC
14,TRBJ1-2,-,-,TRBV5-1,CASSLLGANYGYTF,TGCGCCAGCAGCTTGTTGGGAGCTAACTATGGCTACACCTTC
13,TRBJ1-2,-,-,TRBV27,CASSFSGFTGYTF,TGTGCCAGCAGTTTTTCGGGGTTTACAGGCTACACCTTC
16,TRBJ2-5,TRBD2,-,TRBV5-5,CASSLAVLAGQETQYF,TGTGCCAGCAGCTTGGCGGTCTTAGCGGGCCAAGAGACCCAGTACTTC
16,TRBJ1-2,TRBD1,-,TRBV6-5,CASSYRGQRTNYGYTF,TGTGCCAGCAGTTACAGGGGACAGCGCACTAACTATGGCTACACCTTC
14,TRBJ2-3,TRBD2,once,TRBV4-3,CASGSGGPGDTQYF,TGCGCCAGCGGTAGCGGGGGGCCCGGAGATACGCAGTATTTT
15,TRBJ2-1,-,-,TRBV6-5,CASTRGPSSYNEQFF,TGTGCCAGCACTCGGGGGCCGAGCTCCTACAATGAGCAGTTCTTC
14,TRBJ1-1,-,-,TRBV9,CASSASPGNTEAFF,TGTGCCAGCAGCGCGAGCCCTGGGAACACTGAAGCTTTCTTT
17,TRBJ2-1,TRBD2,-,TRBV9,CASSVERQAGGLGEQFF,TGTGCCAGCAGCGTAGAACGTCAAGCGGGGGGGCTAGGCGAGCAGTTCTTC
13,TRBJ1-2,-,-,TRBV4-3,CASSLDTNYGYTF,TGCGCCAGCAGCCTAGACACTAACTATGGCTACACCTTC
18,TRBJ1-4,TRBD1,-,TRBV7-9,CASSLVRDRRKTNEKLFF,TGTGCCAGCAGCTTAGTGAGGGACAGACGGAAAACTAATGAAAAACTGTTTTTT
14,TRBJ1-2,-,-,TRBV14,CASSQVGGNYGYTF,TGTGCCAGCAGCCAAGTTGGGGGGAACTATGGCTACACCTTC
12,TRBJ2-3,-,-,TRBV7-8,CASSSWVDTQYF,TGTGCCAGCAGCTCTTGGGTGGATACGCAGTATTTT
14,TRBJ1-1,TRBD1,-,TRBV18,CASSLTGKNTEAFF,TGTGCCAGCTCACTGACAGGGAAGAACACTGAAGCTTTCTTT
15,TRBJ2-5,-,once,TRBV5-4,CASSASFGSQETQYF,TGTGCCAGCAGCGCGTCCTTTGGCAGCCAAGAGACCCAGTACTTC
13,TRBJ1-1,-,-,TRBV11-2,CASSFAGNTEAFF,TGTGCCAGCAGCTTTGCAGGGAACACTGAAGCTTTCTTT
14,TRBJ1-5,-,-,TRBV5-6,CASSLRALGQPQHF,TGTGCCAGCAGCTTGCGGGCTCTCGGGCAGCCCCAGCATTTT
14,TRBJ1-5,-,-,TRBV28,CASSLGGVNQPQHF,TGTGCCAGCAGTCTAGGGGGGGTGAATCAGCCCCAGCATTTT
14,TRBJ2-7,-,once,TRBV4-2,CASSVGGGSYEQYF,TGTGCCAGCAGCGTGGGAGGGGGCTCCTACGAGCAGTACTTC
15,TRBJ1-6,TRBD1,-,TRBV7-2,CASSLEGQYNSPLHF,TGTGCCAGCAGCTTAGAGGGACAGTATAATTCACCCCTCCACTTT
15,TRBJ2-3,-,once,TRBV30,CAWSPGGVRTDTQYF,TGTGCCTGGAGCCCCGGCGGGGTGCGCACAGATACGCAGTATTTT
13,TRBJ2-7,-,few,TRBV19,CASSPWRGYEQYF,TGTGCCAGTAGCCCTTGGCGGGGATACGAGCAGTACTTC
13,TRBJ2-7,TRBD1,-,TRBV6-1,CATGKGQTYEQYF,TGTGCCACCGGGAAGGGACAGACCTACGAGCAGTACTTC
15,TRBJ1-5,-,-,TRBV28,CASSRGGYSNQPQHF,TGTGCCAGCAGCCGCGGGGGATATAGCAATCAGCCCCAGCATTTT
15,TRBJ2-5,TRBD2,-,TRBV4-1,CASSQRTSGAETQYF,TGCGCCAGCAGCCAAAGGACTAGCGGGGCGGAGACCCAGTACTTC
15,TRBJ2-7,-,-,TRBV12-5,CASGDRGRTDYEQYF,TGTGCTAGTGGCGACCGGGGCAGAACAGACTACGAGCAGTACTTC
14,TRBJ1-3,-,-,TRBV5-1,CASSLVGSGNTIYF,TGCGCCAGCAGCTTGGTGGGTAGTGGAAACACCATATATTTT
16,TRBJ2-5,TRBD2,-,TRBV25-1,CASSAGTSGGLETQYF,TGTGCCAGCAGTGCCGGGACTAGCGGGGGGTTGGAGACCCAGTACTTC
15,TRBJ2-5,TRBD1,-,TRBV5-1,CASSLGGTGQETQYF,TGCGCCAGCAGCTTGGGGGGGACAGGACAAGAGACCCAGTACTTC
13,TRBJ1-2,TRBD1,-,TRBV6-1,CASITGVNYGYTF,TGTGCCAGCATAACAGGGGTAAACTATGGCTACACCTTC
13,TRBJ1-1,TRBD1,-,TRBV28,CASSQQGNAEAFF,TGTGCCAGCAGTCAACAGGGGAACGCTGAAGCTTTCTTT
11,TRBJ2-7,-,-,TRBV12-5,CASGSSYEQYF,TGTGCTAGTGGGTCATCGTACGAGCAGTACTTC
11,TRBJ2-1,-,few,TRBV7-9,CASSSRVEQFF,TGTGCCAGCAGCTCTAGGGTTGAGCAGTTCTTC